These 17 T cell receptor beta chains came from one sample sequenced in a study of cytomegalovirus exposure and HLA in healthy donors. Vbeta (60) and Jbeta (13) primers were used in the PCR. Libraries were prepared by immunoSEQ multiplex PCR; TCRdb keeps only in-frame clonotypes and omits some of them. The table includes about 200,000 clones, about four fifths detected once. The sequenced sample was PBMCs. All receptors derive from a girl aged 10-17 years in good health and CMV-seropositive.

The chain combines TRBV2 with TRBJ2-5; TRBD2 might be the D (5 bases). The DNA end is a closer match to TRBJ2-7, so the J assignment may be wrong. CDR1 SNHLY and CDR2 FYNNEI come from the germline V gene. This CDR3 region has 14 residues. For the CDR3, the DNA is TGTGCCAGCAGTGATTCGGGGATTCCCTACGAGCAGTACTTC. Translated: CASSDSGIPYEQYF.

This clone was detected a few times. CDR3 coding DNA: TGTGCCAGCAGTGAAGGTACGGGAAGCAAGCCCCAGCATTTT. This sequence encodes CASSEGTGSKPQHF. V usage is TRBV6-1 and J usage is TRBJ1-5; D call uncertain. V was clipped by 1 base and J by 8 bases, with 12 bases between them. Germline assignment: CDR1 MNHNS and CDR2 SASEGT. The CDR3 is 14 amino acids.

CDR3 DNA sequence: TGTGCCATCAGTGAAGGTTGGCTACAGGGGAGCGCGGGGGGCTACACCTTC. This codes for CAISEGWLQGSAGGYTF. This rearrangement joins TRBV10-3 to TRBJ1-2; 7 bases are shared with TRBD1. The CDR3 spans 17 residues. Unmatched junction bases numbered 18, after V lost 3 bases and J lost 8 bases. Germline V CDR1 and CDR2: ENHRY, SYGVKD.

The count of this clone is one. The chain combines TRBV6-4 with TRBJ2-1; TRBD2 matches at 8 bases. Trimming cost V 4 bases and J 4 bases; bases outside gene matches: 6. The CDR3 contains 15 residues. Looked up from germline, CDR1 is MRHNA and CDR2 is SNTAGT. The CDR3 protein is CASSGGSGEYNEQFF. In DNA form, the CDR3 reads TGTGCCAGCAGTGGGGGTAGCGGGGAGTACAATGAGCAGTTCTTC.

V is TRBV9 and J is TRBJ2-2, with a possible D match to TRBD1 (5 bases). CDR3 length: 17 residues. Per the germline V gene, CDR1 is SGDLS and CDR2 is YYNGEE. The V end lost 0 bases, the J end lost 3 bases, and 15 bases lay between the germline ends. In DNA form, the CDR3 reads TGTGCCAGCAGCGTAGCTGTCGGTCTAGGGGACACCGGGGAGCTGTTTTTT. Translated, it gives CASSVAVGLGDTGELFF.

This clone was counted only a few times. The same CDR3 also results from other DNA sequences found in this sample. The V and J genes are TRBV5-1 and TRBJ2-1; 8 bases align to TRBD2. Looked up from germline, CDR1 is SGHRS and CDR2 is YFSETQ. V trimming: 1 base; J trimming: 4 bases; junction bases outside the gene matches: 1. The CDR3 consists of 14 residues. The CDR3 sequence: CASSLSGGYNEQFF. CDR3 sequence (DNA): TGCGCCAGCAGCTTGAGCGGGGGATACAATGAGCAGTTCTTC.

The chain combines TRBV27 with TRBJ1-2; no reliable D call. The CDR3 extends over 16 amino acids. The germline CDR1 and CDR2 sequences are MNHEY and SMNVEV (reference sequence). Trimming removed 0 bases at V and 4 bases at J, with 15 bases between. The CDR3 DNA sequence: TGTGCCAGCAGTTTATCGTTCCGGGGTGCGAGCTATGGCTACACCTTC. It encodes CASSLSFRGASYGYTF.

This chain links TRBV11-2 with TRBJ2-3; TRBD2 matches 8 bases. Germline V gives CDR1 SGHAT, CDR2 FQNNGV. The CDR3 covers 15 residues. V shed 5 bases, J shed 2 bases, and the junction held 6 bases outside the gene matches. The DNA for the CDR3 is TGTGCCAGCAGCCGAGAGCGGGGGTACACAGATACGCAGTATTTT. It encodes CASSRERGYTDTQYF.

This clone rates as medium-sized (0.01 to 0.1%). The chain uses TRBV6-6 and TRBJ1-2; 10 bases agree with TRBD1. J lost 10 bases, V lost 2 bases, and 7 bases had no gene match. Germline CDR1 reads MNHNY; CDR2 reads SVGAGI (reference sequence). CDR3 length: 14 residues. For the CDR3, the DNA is TGTGCCAGCAGTTACGTGGGGACAGGGGTTGCCTACACCTTC. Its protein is CASSYVGTGVAYTF.

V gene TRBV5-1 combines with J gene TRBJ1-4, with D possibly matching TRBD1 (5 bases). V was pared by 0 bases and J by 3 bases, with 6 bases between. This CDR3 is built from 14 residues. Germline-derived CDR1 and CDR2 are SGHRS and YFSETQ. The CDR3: CASSLGGANEKLFF. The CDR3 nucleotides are TGCGCCAGCAGCTTGGGGGGGGCTAATGAAAAACTGTTTTTT.

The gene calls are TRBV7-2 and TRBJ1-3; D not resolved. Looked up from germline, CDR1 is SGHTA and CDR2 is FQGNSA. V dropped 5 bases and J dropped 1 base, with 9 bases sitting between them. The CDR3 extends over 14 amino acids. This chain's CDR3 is CASSPTLSGNTIYF. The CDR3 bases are TGTGCCAGCAGCCCCACATTATCTGGAAACACCATATATTTT.

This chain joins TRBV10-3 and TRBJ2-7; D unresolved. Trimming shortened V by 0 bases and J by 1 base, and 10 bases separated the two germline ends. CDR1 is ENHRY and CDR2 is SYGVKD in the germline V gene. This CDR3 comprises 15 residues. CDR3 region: CAISESVDTSYEQYF. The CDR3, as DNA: TGTGCCATCAGTGAGTCCGTAGACACATCCTACGAGCAGTACTTC.

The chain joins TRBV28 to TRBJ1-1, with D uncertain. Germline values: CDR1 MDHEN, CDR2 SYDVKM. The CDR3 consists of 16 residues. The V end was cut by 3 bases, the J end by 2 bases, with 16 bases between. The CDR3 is CASSLLQQLSNTEAFF. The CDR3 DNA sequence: TGTGCCAGCAGTTTGCTCCAACAGCTTTCTAACACTGAAGCTTTCTTT.

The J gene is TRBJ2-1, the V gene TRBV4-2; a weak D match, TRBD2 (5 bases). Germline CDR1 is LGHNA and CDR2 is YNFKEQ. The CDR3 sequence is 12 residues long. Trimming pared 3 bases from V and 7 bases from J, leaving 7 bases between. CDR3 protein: CASSQPGNEQFF. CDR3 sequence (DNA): TGTGCCAGCAGCCAGCCGGGGAATGAGCAGTTCTTC.

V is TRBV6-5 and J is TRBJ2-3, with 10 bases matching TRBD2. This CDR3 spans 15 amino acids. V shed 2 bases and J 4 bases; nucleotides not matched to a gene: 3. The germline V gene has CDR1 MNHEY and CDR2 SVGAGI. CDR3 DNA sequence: TGTGCCAGCAGTTACGGGCTAGCGGGGGCAGATACGCAGTATTTT. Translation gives CASSYGLAGADTQYF.

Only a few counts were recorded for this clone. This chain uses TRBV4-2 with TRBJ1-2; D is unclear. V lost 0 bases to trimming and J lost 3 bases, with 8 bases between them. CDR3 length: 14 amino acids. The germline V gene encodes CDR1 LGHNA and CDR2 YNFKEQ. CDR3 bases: TGTGCCAGCAGCCAAGAGTGGGCTGACTATGGCTACACCTTC. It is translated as CASSQEWADYGYTF.

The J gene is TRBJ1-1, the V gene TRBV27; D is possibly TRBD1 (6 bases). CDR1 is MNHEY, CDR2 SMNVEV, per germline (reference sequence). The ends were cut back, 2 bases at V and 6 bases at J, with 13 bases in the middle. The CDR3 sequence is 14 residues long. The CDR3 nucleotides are TGTGCCAGCAGTTTAACGGGGGGCGGGTCTGAAGCTTTCTTT. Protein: CASSLTGGGSEAFF.